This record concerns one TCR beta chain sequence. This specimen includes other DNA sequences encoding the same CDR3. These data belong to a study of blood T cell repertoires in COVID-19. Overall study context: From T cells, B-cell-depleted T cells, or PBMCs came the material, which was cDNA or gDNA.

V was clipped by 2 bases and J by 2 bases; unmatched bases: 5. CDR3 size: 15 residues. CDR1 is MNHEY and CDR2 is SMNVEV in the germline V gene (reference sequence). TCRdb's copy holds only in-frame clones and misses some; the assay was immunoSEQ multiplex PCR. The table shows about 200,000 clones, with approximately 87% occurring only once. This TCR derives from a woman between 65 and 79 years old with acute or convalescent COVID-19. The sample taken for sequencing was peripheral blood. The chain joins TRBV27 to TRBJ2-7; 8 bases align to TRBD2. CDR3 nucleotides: TGTGCCAGCAGTTTAAGTGCGGGAGGACCCTACGAGCAGTACTTC. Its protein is CASSLSAGGPYEQYF.